The clone carrying this T cell receptor beta chain was recorded once. Antigen specificity is unknown. A much bigger clone sits one base away, suggesting this may be a read error. The data derive from a study of T-cell reconstitution after alpha-beta-depleted transplantation in children. As it was prepared, the TCRbeta library received unique molecular identifiers. TCRdb used MiXCR to reprocess the PCR reads, holding one entry per CDR3 protein. The sample shows fewer than 550,000 distinct CDR3 sequences, 11% of them seen only once. Overall study results and limits: Counts and diversity of T cells one year after transplant came mostly from newly produced T cells.

Per germline, CDR1 MDHEN and CDR2 SYDVKM. The CDR3 covers 13 residues. The sequenced sample was PBMCs, mostly from graft donor cells, obtained 180 days after TCRalphabeta/CD19-depleted stem cell transplant. The TCR originated in a female patient between 2 and 15 years old who had a stem cell transplant for aplastic anemia, so the T cells may come from the graft donor. This sequence joins TRBV28 and TRBJ2-2; D could derive from TRBD1 or TRBD2 (5 bases each). The CDR3 DNA reads as TGTGGCAGCAGTTTCCCGGGACCCGGGGAGCTGTTTTTT. It is translated as CGSSFPGPGELFF.